The 13 T cell receptor beta chains reported below all come from one sample, sequenced in a study of long-term antiretroviral therapy in people with HIV. The run of the v3.0 immunoSEQ assay was at survey level. Profiling relied on immunoSEQ multiplex PCR, and the TCRdb table lists in-frame clones only, not all of them. The sample carries about 22,000 clones, 85% recorded once. The sequencing used unsorted PBMCs, collected 1.6 years after starting antiretroviral therapy. The receptors originated from a man aged 35 to 55 with HIV.

The gene calls are TRBV7-8 and TRBJ2-7; 8 positions agree with TRBD1. Germline loops: CDR1 SGHVS, CDR2 FQNEAQ. The CDR3 consists of 14 residues. V lost 4 bases, J lost 4 bases, and 6 bases stayed unmatched. In nucleotides, the CDR3 is TGTGCCAGCAGCTCGGGACAGGCCTTGTACGAGCAGTACTTC. It encodes CASSSGQALYEQYF. The complete variable domain, with remaining parts taken from reference TRBV7-8 and TRBJ2-7, reads GAGVSQSPRYKVAKRGQDVALRCDPISGHVSLFWYQQALGQGPEFLTYFQNEAQLDKSGLPSDRFFAERPEGSVSTLKIQRTQQEDSAVYLCASSSGQALYEQYFGPGTRLTVT.

The chain employs TRBV5-6 and TRBJ1-3; D is unclear. CDR1 is SGHDT, CDR2 YYEEEE, per germline. There are 16 residues in the CDR3. V lost 0 bases and J lost 0, with 10 bases in between. CDR3: CASSLVADYSGNTIYF. As DNA, the CDR3 is TGTGCCAGCAGCTTGGTTGCGGATTACTCTGGAAACACCATATATTTT.

The chain links TRBV15 to TRBJ2-3; weak D call: TRBD1 (7 bases). The length of the CDR3 is 16 residues. V was pared by 0 bases and J by 4 bases, with 14 bases between. Germline CDR1 and CDR2: LNHNV and YYDKDF (reference sequence). The CDR3 protein is CATSRDSQGEADTQYF. DNA for the CDR3: TGTGCCACCAGCAGAGATTCGCAGGGGGAGGCAGATACGCAGTATTTT. Complete variable domain (other parts from reference TRBV15 and TRBJ2-3): DAMVIQNPRYQVTQFGKPVTLSCSQTLNHNVMYWYQQKSSQAPKLLFHYYDKDFNNEADTPDNFQSRRPNTSFCFLDIRSPGLGDTAMYLCATSRDSQGEADTQYFGPGTRLTVL.

In nucleotides, the CDR3 is TGTGCCAGCAGCTTAGTGGGATATCGCACTGAAGCTTTCTTT. Translation: CASSLVGYRTEAFF. The rearrangement links TRBV7-9 to TRBJ1-1, with D unresolved. Per the germline V gene, CDR1 is SEHNR and CDR2 is FQNEAQ (reference sequence). CDR3 length: 14 amino acids. Trimming took off 1 base at V and 4 bases at J, with 10 bases between the two ends. Based on the CDR3 plus reference TRBV7-9 and TRBJ1-1, the full variable domain is DTGVSQNPRHKITKRGQNVTFRCDPISEHNRLYWYRQTLGQGPEFLTYFQNEAQLEKSRLLSDRFSAERPKGSFSTLEIQRTEQGDSAMYLCASSLVGYRTEAFFGQGTRLTVV.

V usage is TRBV19 and J usage is TRBJ2-7; D tentatively fits TRBD1 or TRBD2 (6 bases each). The CDR3 extends over 15 amino acids. Germline V gene data show CDR1 as LNHDA and CDR2 as SQIVND (reference sequence). The V end was cut by 5 bases, the J end by 3 bases, with 17 bases between. The CDR3 sequence is CASSPHLGGLYEQYF. CDR3 DNA sequence: TGTGCCAGTAGTCCCCACCTTGGGGGGCTCTACGAGCAGTACTTC.

The V and J genes are TRBV27 and TRBJ2-7; a possible D gene is TRBD1 (6 bases). Looked up from germline, CDR1 is MNHEY and CDR2 is SMNVEV (reference sequence). The V gene lost 5 bases and the J gene lost 3 bases, with 11 bases spanning the gap. This CDR3 is built from 13 residues. DNA for the CDR3: TGTGCCAGCAGTCCGACAGGAAACTACGAGCAGTACTTC. This sequence encodes CASSPTGNYEQYF.

The chain recombines TRBV10-2 with TRBJ1-2, with 9 bases identical to TRBD1. The CDR3 consists of 14 residues. V lost 5 bases and J lost 6; bases outside the gene matches: 7. Per the germline V gene, CDR1 is WSHSY and CDR2 is SAAADI. CDR3 bases: TGCGCCAGCAGTTGGGACAGGGCGGGCGATGGCTACACCTTC. It codes for CASSWDRAGDGYTF.

This clone was seen a handful of times. J is TRBJ2-1 and V is TRBV5-1, with D possibly TRBD1 on 6 matching bases. From germline, CDR1 is SGHRS and CDR2 YFSETQ. The CDR3 runs 14 residues. V lost 9 bases, J lost 6 bases, and 19 bases lay in between. The CDR3 loop reads CATSGVEHSNEQFF. Written as DNA, the CDR3 is TGCGCCACTTCAGGGGTCGAACATAGCAATGAGCAGTTCTTC.

The chain employs TRBV30 and TRBJ1-1; D is undetermined. The CDR3 covers 13 residues. Trimming took off 2 bases at V and 1 base at J, with 8 bases between the two ends. Per the germline V gene, CDR1 is GTSNPN and CDR2 is SVGIG (reference sequence). CDR3 nucleotide sequence: TGTGCCTGGAGTTTGACGGGGAACACTGAAGCTTTCTTT. Protein: CAWSLTGNTEAFF.

This clone was found a few times. The chain has TRBV11-1 and TRBJ2-7, with 9 bases aligning to TRBD1. V gave up 3 bases and J gave up 2 bases; unmatched junction bases: 8. Germline assignment: CDR1 SGHAT and CDR2 FQDESV (reference sequence). The CDR3 totals 16 residues. The CDR3 protein is CASSFPTGTGTYEQYF. CDR3 DNA: TGTGCCAGCAGCTTTCCGACCGGGACAGGGACCTACGAGCAGTACTTC.

V is TRBV7-9 and J is TRBJ2-3; 8 bases match TRBD1. The V gene's germline CDR1 is SEHNR and CDR2 FQNEAQ (reference sequence). This CDR3 is 16 amino acids long. The trim removed 5 bases at V and 1 base at J, leaving 8 bases unmatched. The CDR3 sequence is CASSRGQGVGTDTQYF. DNA for the CDR3: TGTGCCAGCAGCAGAGGACAGGGAGTGGGCACAGATACGCAGTATTTT. Filled out from reference TRBV7-9 and TRBJ2-3, the complete variable domain reads DTGVSQNPRHKITKRGQNVTFRCDPISEHNRLYWYRQTLGQGPEFLTYFQNEAQLEKSRLLSDRFSAERPKGSFSTLEIQRTEQGDSAMYLCASSRGQGVGTDTQYFGPGTRLTVL.

The gene calls are TRBV5-1 and TRBJ2-7, with 9 positions matching TRBD2. The CDR3 contains 17 residues. Germline V gives CDR1 SGHRS, CDR2 YFSETQ. After removal of 0 bases from V and 4 bases from J, the junction contained 11 bases not matched to a gene. Here the CDR3 DNA reads TGCGCCAGCAGCTTGGCCGCTAGCGGGGAGGTTCCATACGAGCAGTACTTC. The encoded protein is CASSLAASGEVPYEQYF. The full variable domain, in which reference TRBV5-1 and TRBJ2-7 provide the parts outside the CDR3, is KAGVTQTPRYLIKTRGQQVTLSCSPISGHRSVSWYQQTPGQGLQFLFEYFSETQRNKGNFPGRFSGRQFSNSRSEMNVSTLELGDSALYLCASSLAASGEVPYEQYFGPGTRLTVT.

CDR3 protein: CASSSWGVKVQHF. The CDR3 DNA is TGTGCCAGCAGCTCCTGGGGGGTGAAGGTCCAGCATTTT. The V and J genes are TRBV7-8 and TRBJ1-5, with D tentatively TRBD1 (5 bases). The length of the CDR3 is 13 residues. The germline CDR1 and CDR2 sequences are SGHVS and FQNEAQ. The V gene lost 4 bases and the J gene lost 12 bases, with 16 bases spanning the gap.